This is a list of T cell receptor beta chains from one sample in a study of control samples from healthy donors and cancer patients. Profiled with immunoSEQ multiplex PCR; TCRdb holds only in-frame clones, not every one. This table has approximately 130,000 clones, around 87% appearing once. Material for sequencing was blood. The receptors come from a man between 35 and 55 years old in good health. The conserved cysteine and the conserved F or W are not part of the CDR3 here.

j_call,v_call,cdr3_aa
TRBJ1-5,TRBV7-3,ASSWDPGQPQH
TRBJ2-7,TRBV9,ASSPWLGGSLEQY
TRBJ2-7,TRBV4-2,ASSHYRGSTTYEQY
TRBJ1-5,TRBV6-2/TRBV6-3,ASSATEGQPQH
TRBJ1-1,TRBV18,ASSPSSVGMNTEAF
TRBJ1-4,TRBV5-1,ASSLAGRGQEKLF
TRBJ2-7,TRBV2,ASSGTTSGVSYEQY
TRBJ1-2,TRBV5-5,ASSLWGPDGYT
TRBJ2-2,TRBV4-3,ASSQDRPSGGLANTGELF
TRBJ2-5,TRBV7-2,ASSLEGGQGWETQY
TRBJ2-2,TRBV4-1,ASSQDRREGGELF
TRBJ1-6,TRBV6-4,ASSEEASPLH
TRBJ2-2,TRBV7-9,ASSWGTGELF
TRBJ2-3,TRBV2,ASSLAGAVDTQY
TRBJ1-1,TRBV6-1,ASSETGNTEAF
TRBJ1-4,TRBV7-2,ASSLNSGRGEKLF
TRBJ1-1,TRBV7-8,ASSLSHSGGTEAF
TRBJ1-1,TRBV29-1,SVEVKGTGAAEAF
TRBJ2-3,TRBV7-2,ASSLDFSRTGITDTQY
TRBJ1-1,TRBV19,ASSYRSGTDEAF
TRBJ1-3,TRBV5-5,ASSRNLPSSGNTIY
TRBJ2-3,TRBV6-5,ATQKGTDTQY
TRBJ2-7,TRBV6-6,ASSYSLALSSYEQY
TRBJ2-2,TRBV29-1,SVDRGAGTGELF
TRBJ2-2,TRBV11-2,ASRQPGQGRNTGELF
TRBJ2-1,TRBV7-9,ASGKGALYNEQF
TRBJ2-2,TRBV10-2,ASSGLAGGYNTGELF
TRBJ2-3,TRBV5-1,ASSLGGQTDTQY
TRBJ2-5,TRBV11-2,ASSLGQRETQY
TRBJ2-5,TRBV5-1,ASSLIMSGANQETQY
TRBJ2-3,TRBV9,ASSGGGARDTQY
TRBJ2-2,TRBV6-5,ASSPPGRVTGELF
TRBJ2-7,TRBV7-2,ASSAGLAGGNYFYEQY
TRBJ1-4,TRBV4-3,ASSPTGETTNEKLF
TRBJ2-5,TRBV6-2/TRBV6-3,ASSYWENLKWGQETQY
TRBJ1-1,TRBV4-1,ASSQDWGAGTEAF
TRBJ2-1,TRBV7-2,ASSLELVGNEQF
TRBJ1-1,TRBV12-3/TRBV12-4,ASSSQGVAF
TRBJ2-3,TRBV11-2,ASSLAGGGAFGDTQY
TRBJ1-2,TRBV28,ASSVTGNYGYT
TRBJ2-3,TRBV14,ASSQGDGFTDTQY
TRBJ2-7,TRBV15,ATSRGQAVYEQY
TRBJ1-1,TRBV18,ASSWTPVEDTEAF
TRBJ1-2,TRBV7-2,ASSYDSLYGYT
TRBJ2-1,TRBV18,ASSPYGSSYNEQF